A single sample gave rise to the 2 T cell receptor beta chains below, sequenced in a study of cytotoxic CD8 clonotypes in ibrutinib-treated CLL. Measured with immunoSEQ multiplex PCR; TCRdb has only the in-frame clones, and not every one. In the table there are approximately 100,000 clones, around 73% of which are singletons. The starting material was PBMCs, obtained after 12 months of ibrutinib treatment. The receptors were gathered from a human donor with chronic lymphocytic leukemia.

V gene TRBV25-1 combines with J gene TRBJ1-2; 7 bases are shared with TRBD1. V lost 3 bases and J lost 4; bases outside the gene matches: 11. CDR1 is MGHDK and CDR2 is SYGVNS in the germline V gene. This CDR3 spans 16 amino acids. CDR3 nucleotides: TGTGCCAGCAGTGATTCCCGGACAGGCCAGATCTATGGCTACACCTTC. Its translation: CASSDSRTGQIYGYTF.

This clone turned up a few times. Distinct nucleotide sequences in the sample also encode this CDR3. The chain couples TRBV5-1 to TRBJ1-4; D possibly corresponds to TRBD1 (5 bases). The CDR3 sequence is 14 residues long. Germline assignment: CDR1 SGHRS and CDR2 YFSETQ. Trimming pared 0 bases from V and 5 bases from J, leaving 8 bases between. DNA for the CDR3: TGCGCCAGCAGCTTGGGGCAGGGAAATGAAAAACTGTTTTTT. This codes for CASSLGQGNEKLFF.